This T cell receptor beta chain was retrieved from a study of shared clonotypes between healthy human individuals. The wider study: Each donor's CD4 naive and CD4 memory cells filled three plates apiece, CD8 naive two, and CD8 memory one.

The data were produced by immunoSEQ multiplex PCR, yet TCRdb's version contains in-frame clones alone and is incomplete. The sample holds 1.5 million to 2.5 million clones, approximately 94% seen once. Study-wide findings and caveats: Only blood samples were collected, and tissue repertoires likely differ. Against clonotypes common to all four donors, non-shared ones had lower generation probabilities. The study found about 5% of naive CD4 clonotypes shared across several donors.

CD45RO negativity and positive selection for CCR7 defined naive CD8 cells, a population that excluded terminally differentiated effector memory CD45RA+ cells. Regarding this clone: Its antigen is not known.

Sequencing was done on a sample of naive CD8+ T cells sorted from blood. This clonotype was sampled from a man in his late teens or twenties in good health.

The CDR3 protein is CASRPQGAGQPQHF. The CDR3 DNA follows: TGTGCCAGTAGACCACAGGGGGCAGGTCAGCCCCAGCATTTT. V usage is TRBV19 and J usage is TRBJ1-5, with 9 bases lining up with TRBD1. Germline-derived CDR1 and CDR2 are LNHDA and SQIVND (reference sequence). This CDR3 is built from 14 residues. The ends lost 6 bases at V and 6 bases at J; junction bases unmatched: 6. The full variable domain, completed using reference TRBV19 and TRBJ1-5, is DGGITQSPKYLFRKEGQNVTLSCEQNLNHDAMYWYRQDPGQGLRLIYYSQIVNDFQKGDIAEGYSVSREKKESFPLTVTSAQKNPTAFYLCASRPQGAGQPQHFGDGTRLSIL.